Reported below is one T cell receptor (beta chain). Its specific antigen is unknown. Per-base quality was not reported, and no clone a single base away is much larger than it. Other DNA sequences within the sample encode an identical CDR3. The V end gives up 7 bases and the J end 4 bases, leaving 7 bases in the junction not matched to a gene. Reading the germline V gene (reference sequence) gives CDR1 LNHDA and CDR2 SQIVND. The CDR3 sequence holds 14 residues, the cysteine and phenylalanine included. The only DNA kept is the CDR3, 42 bases in frame from the first base. The immunoSEQ Assay was used to immunosequence TCRbeta CDR3 regions from genomic DNA. Genomic DNA was amplified by bias-controlled multiplex PCR before high-throughput sequencing. Under the source paper's analysis protocol: To quantify the absolute abundance of each unique TCRbeta CDR3 region, the sequences were collapsed and filtered. Clonality, defined as 1 minus Pielou's evenness, was calculated using only productive rearrangements. Clones with significantly greater frequencies in on-treatment versus baseline samples were identified using a previously published method. Here the immuneACCESS table is served through TCRdb, limited to in-frame sequences with V and J called. Missing clones are a known gap in these copies; in checked studies unresolved V genes cover under half, and the rest lacks a known reason. The DNA gave D and trimming, while V, J and clone size come from that table. This sample lists tens of thousands of clones; about 89% were detected once. The ten largest make up 12% to 15% of the sample.

The source of the sample is a study of sequential checkpoint blockade in melanoma (dated by TCRdb to between 2018 and 2020). Background for the entire study: In a 1:1 randomization, patients received either first-line nivolumab then ipilimumab (arm A) or ipilimumab then nivolumab (arm B). Maintenance nivolumab was given following each of the two trial sequences.

The treatment or condition tag for this specimen amounts to: randomized to nivolumab then ipilimumab (arm A) or the reverse (arm B). Prior DNA-damaging chemotherapy had not been received by any trial patient. On a FACS Aria II flow cytometer, live CD3+CD8+ cells that were negative for CD19 and CD56 were sorted from thawed PBMCs. CheckMate 064, a randomized, open-label phase II trial of sequential checkpoint blockade, was the source of the samples, all of which came from patients with melanoma. Peripheral blood mononuclear cells were collected by leukapheresis, purified using Ficoll-Paque, and frozen in human serum containing roughly 10% DMSO. Immediately after sorting, the purity of the sorted blood CD3+CD8+ cells was confirmed to be >98%, and DNA was then extracted. Overall study outcomes, separate from this receptor: The response-prediction model combining TCR metrics and mutation burden needs validation in larger, independent patient cohorts.

Sample: CD8+ T cells sorted from blood (inferred from file names), taken from a patient given nivolumab and ipilimumab in sequence. The chain joins TRBV19 to TRBJ2-7, and 10 bases in between align with TRBD1. The sequence was obtained from a human donor with melanoma. The CDR3 amino acid sequence is: CASTPTGGIYEQYF. Read as DNA, the sequence is TGTGCCAGTACCCCGACAGGGGGCATATACGAGCAGTACTTC.